This paragraph covers one TCR beta chain sequence. The record originates from a study of blood T cell repertoires in COVID-19. Study-wide background: The analysed material was cDNA or gDNA that came from T cells, B-cell-depleted T cells, or PBMCs.

The protocol was immunoSEQ multiplex PCR, while the TCRdb copy is restricted to in-frame clones and leaves out a portion. The sample lists 300,000 or so clones, 85% to 90% occurring once. Trimming left V 2 bases short and J 8 bases short, with 5 bases between. Germline CDR1 and CDR2: SGHNT and YYREEE (reference sequence). CDR3 size: 11 residues. The rearrangement uses TRBV5-4 and TRBJ2-1, with D hard to call. This TCR was sampled from a woman between 40 and 55 years old who had recovered from COVID-19. The material sequenced was peripheral blood. The CDR3 coding sequence is TGTGCCAGCAGCTTCTTCGATGAGCAGTTCTTC. Its protein product is CASSFFDEQFF.